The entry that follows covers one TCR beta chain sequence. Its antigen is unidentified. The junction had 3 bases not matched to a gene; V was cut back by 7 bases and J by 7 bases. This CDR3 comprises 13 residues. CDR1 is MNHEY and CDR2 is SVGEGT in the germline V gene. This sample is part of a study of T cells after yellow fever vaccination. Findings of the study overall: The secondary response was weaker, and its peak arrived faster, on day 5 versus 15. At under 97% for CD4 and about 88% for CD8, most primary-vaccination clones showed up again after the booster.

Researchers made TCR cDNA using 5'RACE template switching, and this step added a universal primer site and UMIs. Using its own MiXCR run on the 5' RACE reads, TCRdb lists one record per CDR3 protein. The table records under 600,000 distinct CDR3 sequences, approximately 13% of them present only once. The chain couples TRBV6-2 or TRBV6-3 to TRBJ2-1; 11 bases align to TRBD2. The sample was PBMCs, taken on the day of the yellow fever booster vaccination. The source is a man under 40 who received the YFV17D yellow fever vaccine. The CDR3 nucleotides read TGTGCCAGCACGTGGACTAGCGGGAATGAGCAGTTCTTC. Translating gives CASTWTSGNEQFF.